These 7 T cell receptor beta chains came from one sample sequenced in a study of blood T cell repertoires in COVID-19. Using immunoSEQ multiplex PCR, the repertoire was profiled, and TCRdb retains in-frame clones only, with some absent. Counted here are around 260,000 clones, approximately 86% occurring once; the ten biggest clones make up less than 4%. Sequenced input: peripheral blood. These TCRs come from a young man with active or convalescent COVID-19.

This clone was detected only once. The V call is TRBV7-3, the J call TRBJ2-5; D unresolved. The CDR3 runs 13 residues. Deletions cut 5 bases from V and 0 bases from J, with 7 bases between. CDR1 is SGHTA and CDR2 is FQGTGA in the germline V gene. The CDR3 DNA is TGTGCCAGCAGCCCCCAGAACCAAGAGACCCAGTACTTC. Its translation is CASSPQNQETQYF.

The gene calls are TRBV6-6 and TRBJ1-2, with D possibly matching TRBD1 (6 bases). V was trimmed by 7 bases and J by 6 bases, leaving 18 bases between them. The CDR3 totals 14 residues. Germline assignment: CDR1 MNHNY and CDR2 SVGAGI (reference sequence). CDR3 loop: CASTTPDRNNGYTF. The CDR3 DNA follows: TGTGCCAGCACCACTCCCGACAGGAACAATGGCTACACCTTC.

CDR3 sequence: CASSEGLIGNTIYF. As DNA, the CDR3 is TGTGCCAGCAGCGAGGGACTGATTGGAAACACCATATATTTT. V usage is TRBV9 and J usage is TRBJ1-3; D might be TRBD1 (5 bases). This CDR3 region has 14 residues. V lost 3 bases and J 3 bases, leaving 10 bases between the germline ends. The V gene's germline CDR1 is SGDLS and CDR2 YYNGEE.

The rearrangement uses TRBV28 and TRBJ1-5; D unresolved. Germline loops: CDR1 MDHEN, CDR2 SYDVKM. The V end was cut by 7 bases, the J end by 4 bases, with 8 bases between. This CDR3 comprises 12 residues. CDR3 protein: CASMEINQPQHF. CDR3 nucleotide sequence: TGTGCCAGCATGGAGATTAATCAGCCCCAGCATTTT.

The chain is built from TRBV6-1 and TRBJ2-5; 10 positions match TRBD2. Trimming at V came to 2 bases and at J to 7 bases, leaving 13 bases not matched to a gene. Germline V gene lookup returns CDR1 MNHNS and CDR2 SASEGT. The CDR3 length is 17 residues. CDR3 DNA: TGTGCCAGCAGTGAATATGGAGCGGGGGGGCTTTTTGGGACCCAGTACTTC. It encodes CASSEYGAGGLFGTQYF.

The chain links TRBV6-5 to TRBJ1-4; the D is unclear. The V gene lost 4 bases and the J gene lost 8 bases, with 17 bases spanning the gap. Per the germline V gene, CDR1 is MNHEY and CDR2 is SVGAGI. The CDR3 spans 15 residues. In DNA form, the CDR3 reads TGTGCCAGCAGTTCCTGGACTCCTCCCATCGAAAAACTGTTTTTT. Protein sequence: CASSSWTPPIEKLFF.

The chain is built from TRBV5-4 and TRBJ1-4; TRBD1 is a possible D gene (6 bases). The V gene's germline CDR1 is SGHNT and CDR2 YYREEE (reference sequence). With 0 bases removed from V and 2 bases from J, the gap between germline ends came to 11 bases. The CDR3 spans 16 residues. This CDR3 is CASSLGGGQTNEKLFF. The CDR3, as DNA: TGTGCCAGCAGCTTGGGCGGGGGGCAGACTAATGAAAAACTGTTTTTT.